Only a few counts were recorded for the clone carrying this T cell receptor beta chain. As yet, its antigen is unknown. The entry originates in a study of CD8+CD57+ T cells in acquired aplastic anemia. Findings and limits, study-wide: The study identified twenty-nine CD8+ CDR3 sequences shared by patients and controls.

Using genomic DNA as the template, TCR beta VDJ and CDR3 profiling was carried out. TCRdb itself ran the reads through MiXCR, one entry per CDR3 protein. This table holds about 190,000 distinct CDR3 sequences, approximately 48% found once. Previously, flow cytometry had revealed CD8+CD57+ cell expansion in the patients chosen for sequencing. A severe acquired aplastic anemia diagnosis applied to all patients. Trimming pared 6 bases from V and 5 bases from J, leaving 11 bases between. CDR3 length: 12 amino acids. Germline V CDR1 and CDR2: LNHDA, SQIVND (reference sequence). Input material: sorted CD4+, CD8+, or CD8+CD57+ T cells (not recorded which) from PBMCs. This receptor was identified in a human donor with aplastic anemia. This chain uses TRBV19 with TRBJ2-7; D is perhaps TRBD2 (5 bases). The CDR3, as DNA: TGTGCCAGTAGCGAGCCGGGGAACGAGCAGTACTTC. Encoded protein: CASSEPGNEQYF.